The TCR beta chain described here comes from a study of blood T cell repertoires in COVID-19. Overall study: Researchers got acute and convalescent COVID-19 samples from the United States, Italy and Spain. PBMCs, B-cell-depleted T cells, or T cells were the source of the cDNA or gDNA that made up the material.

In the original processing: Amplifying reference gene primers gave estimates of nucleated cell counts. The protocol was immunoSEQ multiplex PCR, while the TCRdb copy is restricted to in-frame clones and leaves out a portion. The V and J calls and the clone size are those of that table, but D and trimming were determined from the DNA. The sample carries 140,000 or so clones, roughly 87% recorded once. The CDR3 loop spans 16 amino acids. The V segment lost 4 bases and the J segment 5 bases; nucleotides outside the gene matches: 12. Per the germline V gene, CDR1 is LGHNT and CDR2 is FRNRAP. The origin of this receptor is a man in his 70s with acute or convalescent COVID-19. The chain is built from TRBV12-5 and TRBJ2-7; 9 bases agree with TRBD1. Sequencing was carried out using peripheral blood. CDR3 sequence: CASGSHHRGPPDEQYF. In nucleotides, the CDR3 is TGTGCTAGTGGTTCTCATCACAGGGGGCCCCCCGACGAGCAGTACTTC.